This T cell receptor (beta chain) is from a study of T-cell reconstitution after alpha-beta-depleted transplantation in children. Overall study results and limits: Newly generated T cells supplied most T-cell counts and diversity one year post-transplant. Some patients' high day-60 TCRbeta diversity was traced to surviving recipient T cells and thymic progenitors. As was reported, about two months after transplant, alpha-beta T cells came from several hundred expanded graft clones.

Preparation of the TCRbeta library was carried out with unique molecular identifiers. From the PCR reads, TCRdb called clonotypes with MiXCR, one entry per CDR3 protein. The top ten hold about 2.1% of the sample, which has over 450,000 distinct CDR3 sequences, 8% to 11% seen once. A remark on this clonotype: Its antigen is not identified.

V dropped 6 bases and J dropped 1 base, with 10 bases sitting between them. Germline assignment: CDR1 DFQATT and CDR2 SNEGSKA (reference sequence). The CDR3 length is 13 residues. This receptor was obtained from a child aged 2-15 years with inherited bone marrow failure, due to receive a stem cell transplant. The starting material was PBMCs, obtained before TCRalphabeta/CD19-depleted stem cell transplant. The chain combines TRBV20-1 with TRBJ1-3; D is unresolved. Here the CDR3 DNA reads TGCAGTGCCGTCCGTTCGTCTGGAAACACCATATATTTT. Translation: CSAVRSSGNTIYF.